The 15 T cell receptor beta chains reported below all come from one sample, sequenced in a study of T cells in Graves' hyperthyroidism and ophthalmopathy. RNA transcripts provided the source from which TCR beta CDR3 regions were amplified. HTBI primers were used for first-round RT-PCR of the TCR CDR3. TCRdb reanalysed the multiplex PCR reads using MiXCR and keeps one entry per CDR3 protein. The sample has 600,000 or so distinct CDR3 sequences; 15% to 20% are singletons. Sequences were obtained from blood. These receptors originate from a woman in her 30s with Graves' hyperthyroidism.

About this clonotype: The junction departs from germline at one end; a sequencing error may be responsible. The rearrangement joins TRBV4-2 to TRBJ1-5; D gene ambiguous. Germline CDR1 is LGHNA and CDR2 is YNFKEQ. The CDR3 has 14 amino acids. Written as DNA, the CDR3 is TGTGCCAGCAGCGAAGAGGGCAATCAGCCCTACCAGCATTTT. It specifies CASSEEGNQPYQHF.

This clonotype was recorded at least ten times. The CDR3 DNA is TGTGCCAGCAGCTTAGGCCGGGACAGGCAAGAGACCCAGTACTTC. Its protein product is CASSLGRDRQETQYF. The rearrangement joins TRBV11-2 to TRBJ2-5; 8 bases are a match to TRBD1. V trimming: 1 base; J trimming: 2 bases; junction bases outside the gene matches: 3. Germline CDR1 is SGHAT and CDR2 is FQNNGV. This CDR3 is 15 amino acids long.

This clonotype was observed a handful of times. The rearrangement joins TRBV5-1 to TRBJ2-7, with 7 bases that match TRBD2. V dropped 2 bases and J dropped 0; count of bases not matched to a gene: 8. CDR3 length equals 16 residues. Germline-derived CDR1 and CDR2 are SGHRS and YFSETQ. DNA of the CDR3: TGCGCCAGCAGCTTTGGGGAGCGGGGAAGCTCCTACGAGCAGTACTTC. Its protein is CASSFGERGSSYEQYF.

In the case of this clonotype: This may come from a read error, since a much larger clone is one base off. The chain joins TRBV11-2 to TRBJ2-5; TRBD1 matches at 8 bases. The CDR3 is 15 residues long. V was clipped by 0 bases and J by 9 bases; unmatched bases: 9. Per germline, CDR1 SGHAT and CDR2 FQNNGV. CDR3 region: CASSLDRTGSEAQYF. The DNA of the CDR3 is TGTGCCAGCAGCTTAGATCGGACAGGGAGTGAGGCCCAGTACTTC.

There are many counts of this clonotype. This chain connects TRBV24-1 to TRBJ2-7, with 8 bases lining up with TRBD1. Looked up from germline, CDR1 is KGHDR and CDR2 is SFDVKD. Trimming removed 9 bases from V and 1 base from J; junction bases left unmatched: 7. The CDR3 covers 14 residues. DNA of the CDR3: TGTGCCACCCTGCCCCGGGACAGGTCCTACGAGCAGTACTTC. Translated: CATLPRDRSYEQYF.

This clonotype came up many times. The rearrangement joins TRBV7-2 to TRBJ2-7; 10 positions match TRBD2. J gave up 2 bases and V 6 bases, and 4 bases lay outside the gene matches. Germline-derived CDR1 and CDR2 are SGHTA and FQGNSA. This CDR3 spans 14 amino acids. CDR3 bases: TGTGCCAGCAGAATAGCGGGAGGCGCCTACGAGCAGTACTTC. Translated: CASRIAGGAYEQYF.

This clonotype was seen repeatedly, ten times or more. In DNA, the CDR3 is TGTGCCTGGAGTGTAGGGGCCTACACCGGGGAGCTGTTTTTT. As protein: CAWSVGAYTGELFF. V usage is TRBV30 and J usage is TRBJ2-2; possible D gene TRBD1, 5 bases. This CDR3 comprises 14 residues. Germline V gives CDR1 GTSNPN, CDR2 SVGIG (reference sequence). Trimming removed 0 bases at V and 3 bases at J, with 8 bases between.

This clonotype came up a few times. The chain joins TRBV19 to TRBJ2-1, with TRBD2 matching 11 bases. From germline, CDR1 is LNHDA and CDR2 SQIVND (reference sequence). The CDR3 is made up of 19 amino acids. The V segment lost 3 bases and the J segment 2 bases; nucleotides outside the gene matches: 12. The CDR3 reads CASSMVVAGGPRTYNEQFF. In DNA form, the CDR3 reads TGTGCCAGTAGTATGGTGGTAGCGGGAGGGCCCAGGACCTACAATGAGCAGTTCTTC.

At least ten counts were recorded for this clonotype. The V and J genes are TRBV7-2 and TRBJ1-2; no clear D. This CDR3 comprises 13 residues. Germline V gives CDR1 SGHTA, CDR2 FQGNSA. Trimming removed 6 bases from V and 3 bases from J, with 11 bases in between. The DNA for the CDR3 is TGTGCCAGCAGAGTCGACCGAGACTATGGCTACACCTTC. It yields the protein CASRVDRDYGYTF.

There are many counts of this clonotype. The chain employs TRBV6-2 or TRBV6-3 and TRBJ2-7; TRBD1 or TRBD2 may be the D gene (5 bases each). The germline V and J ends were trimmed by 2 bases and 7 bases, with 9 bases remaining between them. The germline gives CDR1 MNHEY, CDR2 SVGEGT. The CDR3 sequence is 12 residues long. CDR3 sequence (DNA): TGTGCCAGCAGTTACCGGGACGAAGAGCAGTACTTC. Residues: CASSYRDEEQYF.

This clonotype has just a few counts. The CDR3 sequence is CSSRKTGAYEQYF. The CDR3 region has the DNA TGCAGTTCCCGAAAGACGGGAGCCTACGAGCAGTACTTC. The V and J genes are TRBV20-1 and TRBJ2-7, with D perhaps matching TRBD2 (6 bases). The CDR3 totals 13 residues. Trimming took 8 bases from V and 2 from J, leaving 16 bases between them. Germline V gene lookup returns CDR1 DFQATT and CDR2 SNEGSKA (reference sequence).

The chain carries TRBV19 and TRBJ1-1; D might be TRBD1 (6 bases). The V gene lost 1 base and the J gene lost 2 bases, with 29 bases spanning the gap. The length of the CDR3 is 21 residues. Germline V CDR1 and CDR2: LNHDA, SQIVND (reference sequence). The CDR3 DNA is TGTGCCAGTAGTATAGGTGACAGGTTAACATCGCTGGCGTACGGTAACACTGAAGCTTTCTTT. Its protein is CASSIGDRLTSLAYGNTEAFF.

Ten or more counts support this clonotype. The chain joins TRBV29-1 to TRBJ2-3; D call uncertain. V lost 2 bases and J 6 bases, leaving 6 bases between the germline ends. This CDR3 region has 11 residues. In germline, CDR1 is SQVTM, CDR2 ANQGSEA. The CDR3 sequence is CSVEKADTQYF. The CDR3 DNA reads TGCAGCGTTGAAAAGGCGGATACGCAGTATTTT.

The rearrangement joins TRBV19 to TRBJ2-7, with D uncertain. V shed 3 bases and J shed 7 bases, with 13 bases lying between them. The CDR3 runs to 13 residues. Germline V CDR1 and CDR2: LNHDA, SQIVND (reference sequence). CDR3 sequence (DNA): TGTGCCAGTAGTATTGCCCACCAATCAGAGCAGTACTTC. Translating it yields CASSIAHQSEQYF. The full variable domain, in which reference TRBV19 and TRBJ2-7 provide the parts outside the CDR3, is DGGITQSPKYLFRKEGQNVTLSCEQNLNHDAMYWYRQDPGQGLRLIYYSQIVNDFQKGDIAEGYSVSREKKESFPLTVTSAQKNPTAFYLCASSIAHQSEQYFGPGTRLTVT.

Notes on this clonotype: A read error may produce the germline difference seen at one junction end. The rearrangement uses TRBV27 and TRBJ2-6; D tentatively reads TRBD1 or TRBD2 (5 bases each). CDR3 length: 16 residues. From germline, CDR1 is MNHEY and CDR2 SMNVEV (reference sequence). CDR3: CASSSHGLSGANVLTF. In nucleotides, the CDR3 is TGTGCCAGCAGTTCGCACGGACTCTCTGGGGCCAACGTCCTGACCTTC.